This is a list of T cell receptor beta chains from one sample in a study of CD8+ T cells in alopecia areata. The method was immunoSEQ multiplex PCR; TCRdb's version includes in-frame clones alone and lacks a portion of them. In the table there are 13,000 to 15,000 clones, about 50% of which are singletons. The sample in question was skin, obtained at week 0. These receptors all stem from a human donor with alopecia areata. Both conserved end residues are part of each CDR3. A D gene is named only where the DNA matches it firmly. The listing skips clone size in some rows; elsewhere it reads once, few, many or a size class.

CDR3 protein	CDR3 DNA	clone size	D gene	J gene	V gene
CASSPTVSQPQHF	TGTGCCAGCTCACCTACGGTGAGTCAGCCCCAGCATTTT	NA	NA	TRBJ1-5	TRBV18
CASKTGVDYNEQFF	TGTGCCAGCAAGACAGGGGTGGACTACAATGAGCAGTTCTTC	few	TRBD1	TRBJ2-1	TRBV2
CASSPRVTKYGYTF	TGTGCCAGCAGCCCCAGGGTAACTAAGTATGGCTACACCTTC	NA	NA	TRBJ1-2	TRBV5-4
CASSLPWTANTEAFF	TGTGCCAGCAGTTTACCCTGGACCGCGAACACTGAAGCTTTCTTT	few	NA	TRBJ1-1	TRBV28
CASTPLQGSSYNSPLHF	TGTGCCAGCACCCCATTACAGGGGAGCTCCTATAATTCACCCCTCCACTTT	few	TRBD1	TRBJ1-6	TRBV7-2
CASSLIGFGAMNTEAFF	TGTGCCAGCAGCTTGATCGGGTTTGGGGCCATGAACACTGAAGCTTTCTTT	NA	NA	TRBJ1-1	TRBV7-6
CATSREGGIELFF	TGTGCCACCAGCAGAGAAGGAGGGATTGAGCTGTTTTTT	NA	NA	TRBJ2-2	TRBV15
CASSPRLAGGDF	TGTGCCAGCAGCCCTCGACTAGCGGGGGGGGATTTT	NA	TRBD2	TRBJ2-3	TRBV7-2
CASSLSANPYEQYF	TGTGCCAGCAGTTTATCGGCTAACCCCTACGAGCAGTACTTC	medium-sized	NA	TRBJ2-7	TRBV28
CAGTANTGELFF	TGTGCCGGGACCGCGAACACCGGGGAGCTGTTTTTT	medium-sized	NA	TRBJ2-2	TRBV27
CASSPTLAKNIQYF	TGTGCCAGCAGCCCAACCCTAGCCAAAAACATTCAGTACTTC	few	NA	TRBJ2-4	TRBV4-2
CASSRGGGVNEKLFF	TGCGCCAGCAGCCGGGGCGGCGGGGTGAATGAAAAACTGTTTTTT	NA	NA	TRBJ1-4	TRBV5-1
CASSVEGSQDPRKTQYF	TGTGCCAGCAGCGTAGAGGGCAGCCAGGATCCGAGAAAGACCCAGTACTTC	NA	NA	TRBJ2-5	TRBV9
CASSEPTTGEGYGGYTF	TGTGCCAGCAGTGAACCTACGACAGGGGAAGGATATGGGGGCTACACCTTC	NA	TRBD1	TRBJ1-2	TRBV6-1
CASGPGRQGPVRTEAFF	TGTGCTAGTGGTCCGGGACGACAGGGCCCCGTGAGGACTGAAGCTTTCTTT	NA	TRBD1	TRBJ1-1	TRBV12-5
CASSQDGQVGSPLHF	TGCGCCAGCAGCCAAGATGGGCAGGTGGGGTCACCCCTCCACTTT	NA	NA	TRBJ1-6	TRBV4-1
CASSPTGGNSPLHF	TGTGCCAGCAGCCCGACAGGGGGGAATTCACCCCTCCACTTT	few	TRBD1	TRBJ1-6	TRBV7-6
CASSLGLAGTIGTDTQYF	TGTGCCAGCAGCTTGGGACTAGCGGGAACCATCGGAACAGATACGCAGTATTTT	NA	TRBD2	TRBJ2-3	TRBV5-4
CASSYSRRGAYNEQFF	TGTGCCAGCAGTTACTCGAGGCGGGGGGCCTACAATGAGCAGTTCTTC	NA	TRBD2	TRBJ2-1	TRBV6-6
CASSPPGSREQFF	TGTGCCAGCTCACCACCGGGCAGCCGAGAGCAGTTCTTC	once	NA	TRBJ2-1	TRBV18
CASSLGLGQGRTEAFF	TGCGCCAGCAGCTTGGGACTGGGACAGGGAAGAACTGAAGCTTTCTTT	NA	TRBD1	TRBJ1-1	TRBV5-1
CASGGEQFF	TGTGCCAGCGGGGGTGAGCAGTTCTTC	NA	NA	TRBJ2-1	TRBV6-6
CASSVGINEQFF	TGTGCCAGTAGTGTCGGGATCAATGAGCAGTTCTTC	NA	NA	TRBJ2-1	TRBV19
CSVLPRMNTEAFF	TGCAGCGTTCTCCCCAGGATGAACACTGAAGCTTTCTTT	NA	NA	TRBJ1-1	TRBV29-1
CASSERRGGGETQYF	TGTGCCAGCAGTGAAAGGCGGGGGGGCGGTGAGACCCAGTACTTC	NA	TRBD2	TRBJ2-5	TRBV2
CATSRESRASYEQYF	TGTGCCACCAGCAGAGAAAGCAGGGCCTCCTACGAGCAGTACTTC	NA	NA	TRBJ2-7	TRBV15
CASSSPFGITNEKLFF	TGTGCCAGCAGTTCCCCATTCGGAATAACTAATGAAAAACTGTTTTTT	few	NA	TRBJ1-4	TRBV28
CASKGQSGNTIYF	TGCGCCAGCAAGGGACAATCTGGAAACACCATATATTTT	NA	NA	TRBJ1-3	TRBV5-1
CASSAPGRGVFASNQPQHF	TGTGCCAGCAGCGCGCCGGGGAGGGGGGTCTTTGCTAGCAATCAGCCCCAGCATTTT	few	NA	TRBJ1-5	TRBV7-4
CASSQEPSGTGELFF	TGCGCCAGCAGCCAAGAGCCTAGCGGCACCGGGGAGCTGTTTTTT	NA	TRBD2	TRBJ2-2	TRBV4-3
CATETGYYNSPLHF	TGTGCCACCGAGACGGGGTACTATAATTCACCCCTCCACTTT	few	NA	TRBJ1-6	TRBV7-9
CASSSRGDWEQYF	TGTGCCAGCAGTTCGAGAGGGGACTGGGAGCAGTACTTC	NA	NA	TRBJ2-7	TRBV27
CASSLEGQGTYEQYF	TGTGCCAGCAGCTTAGAGGGACAGGGAACCTACGAGCAGTACTTC	NA	TRBD1	TRBJ2-7	TRBV7-2
CASSEGVNPNYGYTF	TGTGCCAGCAGTGAAGGCGTCAACCCAAACTATGGCTACACCTTC	few	NA	TRBJ1-2	TRBV6-1
CSAGDSGEQFF	TGCAGCGCGGGGGATAGCGGTGAGCAGTTCTTC	NA	NA	TRBJ2-1	TRBV29-1
CASSFLGLIPDTQYF	TGTGCCAGCAGTTTCCTAGGACTAATCCCAGATACGCAGTATTTT	NA	NA	TRBJ2-3	TRBV27
CASSYSVTYEQYF	TGTGCCAGCAGCTACTCGGTGACCTACGAGCAGTACTTC	NA	NA	TRBJ2-7	TRBV28
CASSPSGTGASEQYF	TGTGCCAGCAGCCCCTCCGGGACAGGGGCTAGCGAGCAGTACTTC	NA	TRBD1	TRBJ2-7	TRBV4-2
CATEPGHSLQETQYF	TGTGCCACCGAACCGGGACACAGCTTACAAGAGACCCAGTACTTC	medium-sized	NA	TRBJ2-5	TRBV6-6
CASSITGAGTEAFF	TGTGCCAGTAGTATCACAGGGGCTGGCACTGAAGCTTTCTTT	NA	TRBD1	TRBJ1-1	TRBV19
CASGWTGDTYEQYF	TGCGCCAGCGGATGGACAGGGGATACCTACGAGCAGTACTTC	NA	TRBD1	TRBJ2-7	TRBV5-1
CASSHFLGPEAFF	TGTGCCAGCAGCCACTTTTTGGGCCCTGAAGCTTTCTTT	NA	NA	TRBJ1-1	TRBV11-2